This T cell receptor (beta chain) was identified in a study of shared clonotypes between healthy human individuals. Study-level findings and limits: Larger richness was generally estimated for naive than memory subsets. Clonotype sharing among donors, it was expected, would be affected by sequencing depth.

Clones were read by immunoSEQ multiplex PCR, and TCRdb kept only the in-frame ones, dropping some. The table shows nearly 1,000,000 clones, with over 75% occurring only once. Unmatched junction bases numbered 0, after V lost 3 bases and J lost 5 bases. The CDR3 extends over 13 amino acids. Germline assignment: CDR1 SGHRS and CDR2 YFSETQ. Regarding this clone: Its antigen is still unknown.

This receptor was taken from a man between 18 and 35 years old in good health. V usage is TRBV5-1 and J usage is TRBJ2-1; the match to TRBD1 covers 9 bases. The sequencing input was memory CD4+ T cells sorted from blood. The sample's subset: CD45RA-negative fraction. CDR3: CASSWTGDNEQFF. In DNA, the CDR3 is TGCGCCAGCAGCTGGACAGGGGACAATGAGCAGTTCTTC.